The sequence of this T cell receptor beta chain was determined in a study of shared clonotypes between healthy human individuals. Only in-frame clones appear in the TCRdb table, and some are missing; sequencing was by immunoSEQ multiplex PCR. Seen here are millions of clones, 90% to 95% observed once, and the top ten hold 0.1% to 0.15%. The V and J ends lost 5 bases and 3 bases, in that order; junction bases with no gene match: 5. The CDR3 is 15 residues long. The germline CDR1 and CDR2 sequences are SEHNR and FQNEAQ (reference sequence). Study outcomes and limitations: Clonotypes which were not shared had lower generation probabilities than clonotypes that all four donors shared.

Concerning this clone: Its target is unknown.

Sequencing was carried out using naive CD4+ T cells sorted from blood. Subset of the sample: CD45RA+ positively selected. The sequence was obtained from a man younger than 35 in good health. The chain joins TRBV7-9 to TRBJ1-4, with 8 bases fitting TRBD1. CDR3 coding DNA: TGTGCCAGCAGCAGACAGGGGACGGCTAATGAAAAACTGTTTTTT. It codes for CASSRQGTANEKLFF.